The source of this TCR beta chain is a study of vaccination and CD4 T cells after COVID-19 (dated by TCRdb to between 2021 and 2024). In the study overall: In the convalescent cohort there were six males and four females, among whom were two Hispanic individuals, seven Caucasians, two Asians and one multiracial person. Each participant got two doses of either the Pfizer-BioNTech BNT162b2 vaccine (n=8) or the Moderna mRNA-1273 vaccine (n=2). Post-COVID blood samples from convalescent patients were collected a median of around 100 days after diagnosis, with a range of roughly 35 to 161 days. The time from the second vaccine dose to post-vaccine blood sampling had a median of around 72 days and ranged from about 12 to 250 days. Culture stimuli were overlapping spike peptide pools from SARS-CoV-2 and from the common cold coronaviruses HCoV-NL63, HCoV-OC43 and HCoV-229E. As controls, cultures received a CEFX viral epitope pool (the positive control), an HIV-1 Nef peptide pool (the negative control), or no peptide at all. The spike-specific CD4+ TCR repertoire was compared before and after mRNA vaccination in over nine COVID-19 convalescent patients and a handful of infection-naive healthy vaccine recipients. Memory CD4+ T cell crossreactivity between SARS-CoV-2 and common cold coronavirus spike proteins was assessed at the TCR clonotype level in an earlier paper using these donors.

The CDR3 covers 12 residues, taking in both the cysteine and the phenylalanine. The entry retains the CDR3 DNA only, 36 bases that are in frame from base 1. CDR1 and CDR2 (LNHDA, SQIVND) derive from the germline V gene (reference sequence). Trimming takes 6 bases from V and 9 bases from J, and the germline ends sit 13 bases apart. Library preparation employed PCR. DNA from cultured CD4+ T cells was subjected to TCR sequencing with the Oncomine TCR Beta short-read assay at the Johns Hopkins FTIC core. Genomic DNA was extracted from the cultured CD4+ T cells with the QIAamp micro DNA kit. Oncomine TCR Beta libraries from cultured CD4+ T cells were pooled using unique dual indexes and sequenced on an Illumina iSeq 100. As for the original processing: Non-productive sequences were filtered out, and CDR3s that did not start with C, did not end with F or W, or were shorter than 7 amino acids were discarded. Antigen-specific clonotypes were identified using the MANAFEST web application through comparison of peptide-stimulated wells with reference and other culture wells. Positive clones required FDR below 0.05, an odds ratio above 5, and productive frequency above 0.1% in at least two of three replicate wells. Clonotypes that were significantly expanded in both SARS-CoV-2 spike wells and at least one common cold coronavirus spike condition were defined as cross-reactive. Levenshtein distances (stringdist) and unrooted phylogenetic trees (ape) in R version 3.6.1 were used to assess CDR3 homology. TCRdb took the public reads, trimmed them with fastp at Q25, ran MiXCR for clone calling and kept in-frame beta chains. When rows share a CDR3 protein, they turn into one entry using the most common DNA and genes. It is TCRdb's table, rather than the study itself, that gives the V and J calls and clone size. The sample yields 2,000 to 3,000 distinct CDR3 sequences; 36% were counted once. The top ten clones comprise 60% to 85% of the sample.

Study-wide findings and limitations: In convalescent patients, a median roughly 85% of post-vaccine SARS-CoV-2-reactive clones were detected only after vaccination, suggesting vaccine-specific priming. The number of convalescent patients in the study was relatively small, and the study did not examine early timepoints following natural infection. Nearly all vaccine-specific clones in convalescent patients (304 of 307) were mono-reactive for SARS-CoV-2 spike rather than cross-reactive with common cold coronaviruses. The median number of SARS-CoV-2-reactive clonotypes rose from around 21 after infection to some 37 after vaccination, but the change was not significant.

The treatment or condition label of this sample denotes: approximately nine-day PBMC culture with coronavirus spike peptide pools or control peptides (ViraFEST assay). CD4+ T cells from unexposed donors were collected before the COVID-19 pandemic (2011-2018). The ViraFEST assay, used in the study, expanded antigen-specific T cells with peptide pools and then identified the expanded clonotypes through TCR sequencing. More than 1.5 million PBMCs per well were cultured in IMDM with roughly 5.5% human AB serum and approximately 10 IU/ml IL-2, plus 10 ug/ml peptide pools. Half of the culture medium was replaced with fresh IL-2-containing medium on days 3 and 7. CD4+ T cells were isolated after roughly eleven days of culture through negative selection using the EasySep CD4+ T cell isolation kit. As far as cell numbers permitted, CD4+ T cells from unexposed donors were tested for reactivity against SARS-CoV-2 S and N as well as four spike pools from common cold coronaviruses. PBMCs were separated from whole blood using Ficoll-Paque Plus gradient centrifugation and then either used fresh or cryopreserved at -140C. In general, triplicate wells were set up for every culture condition. The leukapheresis product used for the unexposed donors was purchased from a commercial source.

On this clonotype: What this receptor recognizes is not known. Base qualities were left out, and no much larger clone turns up one base away.

Sequenced material: CD4+ T cells from blood, cultured in vitro. This TCR was sampled from a human donor in good health. The chain links TRBV19 with TRBJ2-3; a tentative D match to TRBD1 spans 5 bases. The CDR3 reads as follows: CASREGAGTQYF. The DNA sequence is given as TGTGCCAGTAGAGAAGGGGCTGGGACGCAGTATTTT.